Included here is one T cell receptor (beta chain) sequence, with context. Which antigen it targets is not known. No base-level quality is on record; no much larger clone is a single base apart. FACS was used to sort CD4+ or CD8+ cells into naive T cells, defined as CD45RA+, and memory T cells, defined as CD45RO+. Two healthy control subjects provided the T cells used for TCR sequencing. Unstimulated sorted T cell subsets were used as baseline controls for the mixed lymphocyte reactions. The Qiagen DNeasy Blood & Tissue Kit was used for extraction of genomic DNA. The record originates from a study of regulatory dendritic cells for organ transplantation (dated by TCRdb to 2016 to 2017). About the investigation overall: The TCRbeta repertoires of sorted naive and memory CD4+ and CD8+ T cells were sequenced before and after allostimulation with regulatory or mature dendritic cells.

A multiplexed two-step PCR with Vbeta-specific forward primers and Jbeta-specific reverse primers was used to amplify the TCRbeta CDR3 regions. The TCRbeta libraries were sequenced on an Illumina instrument via the immunoSEQ service. Regarding the original processing steps: IMGT annotation was used to assign V, D and J genes, and synthetic CDR3 analogues were used to correct counts for multiplex PCR bias. The immunoSEQ Analyzer calculated repertoire clonality as one minus the normalized Shannon entropy. Whether a clone counted as expanded was decided by Fisher's exact test with Benjamini-Hochberg false discovery rate control and a two-tailed cutoff of P<0.01. TCRdb re-hosts the immuneACCESS table, in-frame sequences only. Its copies lack some clones; in the studies checked, an unresolved V gene accounts for under half of them, and the cause for the rest is not known. The DNA was the basis for D and trimming; V, J and clone size are from that table. The sample has 29,000 or so clones on record, about 80% of them singletons. The ten largest account for less than 2.5% of the sample.

Summary of the overall study and its limitations: Allostimulation expanded memory CD8+ clones in both subjects, but regulatory dendritic cells appeared to induce more limited expansion than mature dendritic cells. Among the resting subsets, memory CD8+ T cells contained the most alloreactive TCR clonotypes. Only a couple of subjects were sequenced, and considerable between-individual heterogeneity in the alloreactive memory CD8+ T cell pool was noted by the authors. The repertoires of naive CD4+ and CD8+ T cells were highly diverse, while memory cell repertoires were less diverse, with memory CD8+ cells being the most oligoclonal.

The V end loses 0 bases and the J end loses 4 bases, and a stretch of 12 bases separates them. The CDR3 spans 16 residues, from the cysteine through the phenylalanine. This entry keeps only the CDR3 DNA: 48 bases, framed from base 1. From the germline V gene, CDR1 is LGHNA and CDR2 is YNFKEQ. This receptor was taken from a human donor in good health. The sequenced material came from memory CD4+ T cells from blood. The sample's cell subset or site label, decoded: CD45RO+ memory T cells. The chain employs TRBV4-2 and TRBJ2-2; tentative D gene TRBD2, with 6 bases matching. The DNA is as follows: TGTGCCAGCAGCCAAGAGTCGGGAGCCCTCACCGGGGAGCTGTTTTTT. This translates into CASSQESGALTGELFF.